Listed here are 11 T cell receptor beta chains from one sample, sequenced in a study of T cells expressing NK-cell markers. TCRdb re-called the 5' RACE reads and gives one entry per CDR3 protein, without DNA. Across 150,000 to 200,000 distinct CDR3 sequences, the top ten clones capture about 18% of the sample. Sequenced material: blood T cells: a sorted CD56 or NKG2C T cell subset, CD4+ or CD8+ T cells, or bulk PBMC T cells (not recorded which). The source of these receptors is a woman aged 18 to 75 in good health.

The V call is TRBV7-9, the J call TRBJ2-7; the D call from TCRdb, TRBD1, cannot be confirmed without DNA. The CDR3 runs to 14 residues. Germline V gives CDR1 SEHNR, CDR2 FQNEAQ (reference sequence). CDR3 protein: CASTSTPDSYEQYF.

The chain links TRBV29-1 to TRBJ2-5. Germline CDR1 SQVTM, CDR2 ANQGSEA. The CDR3 is 12 amino acids. Here the CDR3 reads CSVVPQQETQYF.

This chain joins TRBV5-1 and TRBJ1-6. This CDR3 is built from 13 residues. CDR1 is SGHRS, CDR2 YFSETQ, per germline. CDR3 amino acids: CASSLAREAPLHF.

The V gene is TRBV12-3 or TRBV12-4, the J gene TRBJ1-2. The CDR3 spans 13 residues. The CDR3 sequence is CASSLDFGYGYTF.

The gene calls are TRBV5-1 and TRBJ2-7; checking the TCRdb D call of TRBD1 is not possible without DNA. The CDR3 is 14 amino acids. CDR1 is SGHRS, CDR2 YFSETQ, per germline. CDR3 region: CASSSQGESYEQYF. The variable domain in full, with the rest retrieved from reference TRBV5-1 and TRBJ2-7, is KAGVTQTPRYLIKTRGQQVTLSCSPISGHRSVSWYQQTPGQGLQFLFEYFSETQRNKGNFPGRFSGRQFSNSRSEMNVSTLELGDSALYLCASSSQGESYEQYFGPGTRLTVT.

This chain joins TRBV11-2 and TRBJ1-6; TCRdb outputs TRBD1, but without DNA this stays unchecked. CDR3 size: 15 residues. Germline-derived CDR1 and CDR2 are SGHAT and FQNNGV. The CDR3 is CASSLEQGGDSPLHF.

The chain employs TRBV5-1 and TRBJ1-1; TCRdb calls TRBD1, which cannot be checked without DNA. Germline-derived CDR1 and CDR2 are SGHRS and YFSETQ. The CDR3 is 15 residues long. CDR3 amino acids: CASSLKGQGLSEAFF.

The rearrangement links TRBV11-2 to TRBJ1-1; TCRdb's assignment of TRBD1 cannot be checked, as there is no DNA. The V gene's germline CDR1 is SGHAT and CDR2 FQNNGV. This CDR3 is 13 amino acids long. CDR3 sequence reads: CASSLNNRGSAFF.

The V and J genes are TRBV2 and TRBJ2-5; the TCRdb D gene call, TRBD2, has no DNA to confirm it. Germline V gives CDR1 SNHLY, CDR2 FYNNEI. CDR3 length equals 16 residues. The chain's CDR3 is CASTWPGLAAQETQYF.

The V call is TRBV20-1, the J call TRBJ1-4; TCRdb's D gene call, TRBD1, goes unchecked for lack of DNA. Germline V gives CDR1 DFQATT, CDR2 SNEGSKA (reference sequence). CDR3 length equals 16 residues. Here the CDR3 reads CSARPTSGFANEKLFF.

The chain uses TRBV12-3 or TRBV12-4 and TRBJ2-1; TCRdb proposes TRBD2, but this gene call is untestable without DNA. The CDR3 has 15 residues. This chain's CDR3 is CASSLSSGVYNEQFF.